This T cell receptor (beta chain) was profiled in a study of monozygotic twins with cystic fibrosis. Findings of the study overall: Unrelated CF individuals shared fewer identical clonotypes than monozygotic CF twins.

Here immunoSEQ multiplex PCR was the method, and the copy in TCRdb shows in-frame clones only, minus some. The sample shows about 14,000 clones, roughly 93% of them seen only once. Regarding this clone: The antigen is not known.

The CDR3 runs 14 residues. Trimming cost V 4 bases and J 5 bases; bases outside gene matches: 6. Germline values: CDR1 SGHTA, CDR2 FQGNSA. The genes are TRBV7-2 and TRBJ2-5, with TRBD1 identical over 8 bases. The source material was blood. This clonotype was obtained from a girl aged 2-15 years with cystic fibrosis. CDR3 in amino acids: CASSSPGGWETQYF. CDR3 coding DNA: TGTGCCAGCAGCTCGCCAGGGGGCTGGGAGACCCAGTACTTC.